The clone carrying this TCR beta chain was observed a few times. Antigen unknown. This PCR relied on a set of 60 Vbeta primers and 13 Jbeta primers. In the authors' workflow: In a later analysis, the count reached about 75 million unique TCR beta chains, with roughly 11 million shared. TCRdb's copy holds only in-frame clones and misses some; the assay was immunoSEQ multiplex PCR. Clone size and the V and J calls come from that table; the DNA yielded D and trimming. This table holds about 180,000 clones, 60% to 85% found once. The sample belongs to a study of cytomegalovirus exposure and HLA in healthy donors. Overall study results and limits: Cytomegalovirus-associated TCR beta chains were listed, numbering roughly 150.

The V and J ends lost 0 bases and 0 bases respectively, with 9 bases between them. From germline, CDR1 is SGDLS and CDR2 YYNGEE. The CDR3 loop spans 15 amino acids. V gene TRBV9 combines with J gene TRBJ1-1; D is perhaps TRBD1 (5 bases). The clonotype was recovered from a man between 40 and 49 years old in good health and CMV-seronegative. Material for sequencing was PBMCs. CDR3 nucleotides: TGTGCCAGCAGCGTAGCCGGACAAATGAACACTGAAGCTTTCTTT. It encodes CASSVAGQMNTEAFF. The full variable domain, with the rest looked up from reference TRBV9 and TRBJ1-1, is DSGVTQTPKHLITATGQRVTLRCSPRSGDLSVYWYQQSLDQGLQFLIQYYNGEERAKGNILERFSAQQFPDLHSELNLSSLELGDSALYFCASSVAGQMNTEAFFGQGTRLTVV.